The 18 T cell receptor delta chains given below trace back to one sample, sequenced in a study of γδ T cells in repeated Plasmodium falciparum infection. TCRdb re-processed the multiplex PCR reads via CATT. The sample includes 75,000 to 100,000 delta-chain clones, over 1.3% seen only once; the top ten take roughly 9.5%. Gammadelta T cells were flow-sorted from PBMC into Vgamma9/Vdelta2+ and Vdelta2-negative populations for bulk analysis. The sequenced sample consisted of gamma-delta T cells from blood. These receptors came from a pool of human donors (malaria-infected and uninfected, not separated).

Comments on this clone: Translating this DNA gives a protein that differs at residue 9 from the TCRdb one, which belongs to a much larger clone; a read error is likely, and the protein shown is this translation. CDR3 nucleotide sequence: TGTGCTCTTGGGGATTCCCACTCACTCCTACGTCTAGGGTTACTGGGTAGCGATAAACTCATCTTT. Its protein product is CALGDSHSLLRLGLLGSDKLIF. The V gene is TRDV1, the J gene TRDJ1, with D possibly being TRDD2 or TRDD3 (6 bases each). The CDR3 runs to 22 residues. V dropped 3 bases and J dropped 4 bases, with 36 bases sitting between them. CDR1 is TSWWSYY and CDR2 is QGS in the germline V gene.

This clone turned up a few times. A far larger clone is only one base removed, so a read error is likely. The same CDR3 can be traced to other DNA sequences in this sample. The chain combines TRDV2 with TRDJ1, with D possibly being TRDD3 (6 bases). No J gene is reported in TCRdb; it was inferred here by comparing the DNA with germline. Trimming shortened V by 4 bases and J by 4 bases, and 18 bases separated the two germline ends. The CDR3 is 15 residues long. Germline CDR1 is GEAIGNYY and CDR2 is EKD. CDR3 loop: CACDPLGEVVDKLIF. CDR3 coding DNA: TGTGCCTGTGATCCACTGGGAGAGGTGGTCGATAAACTCATCTTT.

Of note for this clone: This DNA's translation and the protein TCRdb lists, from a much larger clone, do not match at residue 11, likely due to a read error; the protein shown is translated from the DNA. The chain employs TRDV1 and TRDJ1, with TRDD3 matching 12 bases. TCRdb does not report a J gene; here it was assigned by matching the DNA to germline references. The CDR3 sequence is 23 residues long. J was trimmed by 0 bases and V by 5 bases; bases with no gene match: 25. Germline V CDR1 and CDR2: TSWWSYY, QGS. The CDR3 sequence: CALGTPGPTWHVLGDTYTDKLIF. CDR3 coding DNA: TGTGCTCTTGGGACCCCAGGCCCTACGTGGCATGTACTGGGGGATACTTACACCGATAAACTCATCTTT.

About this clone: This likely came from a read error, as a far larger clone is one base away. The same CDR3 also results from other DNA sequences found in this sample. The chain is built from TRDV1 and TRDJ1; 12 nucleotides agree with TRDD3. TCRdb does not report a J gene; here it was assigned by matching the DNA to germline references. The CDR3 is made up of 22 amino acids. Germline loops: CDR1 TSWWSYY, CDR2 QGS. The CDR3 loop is CALGVSYILVLGDTMYTDKLIF. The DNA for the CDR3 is TGCGCTCTTGGGGTCTCCTACATTCTCGTACTGGGGGATACTATGTACACCGATAAACTCATCTTT.

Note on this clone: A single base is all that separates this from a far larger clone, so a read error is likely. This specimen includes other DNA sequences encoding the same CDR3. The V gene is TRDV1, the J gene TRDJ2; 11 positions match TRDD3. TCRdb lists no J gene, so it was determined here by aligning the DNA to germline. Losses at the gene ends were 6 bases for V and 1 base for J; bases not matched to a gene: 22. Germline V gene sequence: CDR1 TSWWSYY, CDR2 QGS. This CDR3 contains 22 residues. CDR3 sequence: CALGSNRPSPYWGIILTAQLFF. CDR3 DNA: TGTGCTCTTGGTAGCAACCGGCCTTCCCCTTACTGGGGGATAATTTTGACAGCACAACTCTTCTTT.

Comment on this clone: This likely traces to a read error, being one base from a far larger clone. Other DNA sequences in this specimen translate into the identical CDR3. For the CDR3, the DNA is TGTGCCTTTTATCCGGTCCCCTCACTGAAAAGGGGATACCTCAGCTACACCGATAAACTCATCTTT. Its translation: CAFYPVPSLKRGYLSYTDKLIF. The J gene is TRDJ1, the V gene TRDV3, with 8 bases that match TRDD3. V trimming: 2 bases; J trimming: 0 bases; junction bases outside the gene matches: 29. This CDR3 comprises 22 residues. Looked up from germline, CDR1 is TVYSNPD and CDR2 is GDNSRS (reference sequence). Complete variable domain (other parts from reference TRDV3 and TRDJ1): CDKVTQSSPDQTVASGSEVVLLCTYDTVYSNPDLFWYRIRPDYSFQFVFYGDNSRSEGADFTQGRFSVKHILTQKAFHLVISPVRTEDSATYYCAFYPVPSLKRGYLSYTDKLIFGKGTRVTVEP.

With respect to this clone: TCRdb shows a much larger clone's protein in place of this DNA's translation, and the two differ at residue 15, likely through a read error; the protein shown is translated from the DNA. The CDR3 DNA reads as TGTGCTCTTGGGAACTGCCCTAGGGGGATACGCACCGATAAACCCATCTTT. Amino acids: CALGNCPRGIRTDKPIF. No J gene was named, though the V gene is TRDV1; whether TRDD3, the table's D call, matches the DNA was not checked. In germline, CDR1 is TSWWSYY, CDR2 QGS. The CDR3 length is 17 residues.

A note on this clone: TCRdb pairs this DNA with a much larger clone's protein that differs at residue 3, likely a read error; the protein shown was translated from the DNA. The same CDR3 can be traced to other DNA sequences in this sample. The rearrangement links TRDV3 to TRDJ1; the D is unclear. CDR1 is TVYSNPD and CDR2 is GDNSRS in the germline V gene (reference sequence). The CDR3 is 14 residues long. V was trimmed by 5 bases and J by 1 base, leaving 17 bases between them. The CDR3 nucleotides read TGTGCCCTTGGGACACTAAGAGTCACCGATAAACTCATCTTT. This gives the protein CALGTLRVTDKLIF.

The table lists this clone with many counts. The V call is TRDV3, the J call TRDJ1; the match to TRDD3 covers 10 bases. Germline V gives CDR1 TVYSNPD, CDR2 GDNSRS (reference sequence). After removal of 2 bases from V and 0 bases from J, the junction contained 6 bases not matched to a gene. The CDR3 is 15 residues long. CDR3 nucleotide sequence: TGTGCCTTTCCTAGGGGGATACGCCACACCGATAAACTCATCTTT. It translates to CAFPRGIRHTDKLIF.

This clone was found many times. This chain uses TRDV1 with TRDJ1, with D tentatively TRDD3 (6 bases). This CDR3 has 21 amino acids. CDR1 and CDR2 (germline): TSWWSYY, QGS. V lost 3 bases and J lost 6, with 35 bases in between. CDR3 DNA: TGTGCTCTTGGGGAGACCCTGCACTTCCCTCCCTTGGGGGCCGAGGGATATAAACTCATCTTT. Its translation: CALGETLHFPPLGAEGYKLIF.

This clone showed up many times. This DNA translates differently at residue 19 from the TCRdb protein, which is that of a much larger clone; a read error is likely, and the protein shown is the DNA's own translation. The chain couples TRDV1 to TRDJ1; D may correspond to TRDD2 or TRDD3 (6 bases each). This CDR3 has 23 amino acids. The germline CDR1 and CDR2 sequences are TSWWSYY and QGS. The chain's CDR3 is CALGSPGSLPLFMGGSYTNKLIF. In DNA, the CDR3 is TGTGCTCTTGGGTCCCCGGGGAGCCTTCCCTTATTTATGGGGGGTTCGTACACCAATAAACTCATCTTT.

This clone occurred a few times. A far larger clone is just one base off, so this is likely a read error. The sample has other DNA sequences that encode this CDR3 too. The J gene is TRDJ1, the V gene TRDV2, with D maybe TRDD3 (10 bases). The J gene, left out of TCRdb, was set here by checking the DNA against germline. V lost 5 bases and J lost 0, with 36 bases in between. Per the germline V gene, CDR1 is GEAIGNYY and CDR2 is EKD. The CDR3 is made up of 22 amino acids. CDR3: CACGGTLPTTVLGDRYTDKLIF. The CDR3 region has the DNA TGTGCCTGTGGGGGGACCCTTCCTACGACCGTACTGGGGGATCGGTACACCGATAAACTCATCTTT.

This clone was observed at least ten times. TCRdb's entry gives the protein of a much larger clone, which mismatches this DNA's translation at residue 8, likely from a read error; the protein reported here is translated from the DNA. The DNA for the CDR3 is TGTGCCTGTGACACCGTAGGTGTGGGATACGTGGGGTACACCGATAAACTCATCTTT. It encodes CACDTVGVGYVGYTDKLIF. This chain joins TRDV2 and TRDJ1, with 8 bases matching TRDD3. Per the germline V gene, CDR1 is GEAIGNYY and CDR2 is EKD. The V and J ends lost 0 bases and 0 bases, in that order; junction bases with no gene match: 14. There are 19 residues in the CDR3.

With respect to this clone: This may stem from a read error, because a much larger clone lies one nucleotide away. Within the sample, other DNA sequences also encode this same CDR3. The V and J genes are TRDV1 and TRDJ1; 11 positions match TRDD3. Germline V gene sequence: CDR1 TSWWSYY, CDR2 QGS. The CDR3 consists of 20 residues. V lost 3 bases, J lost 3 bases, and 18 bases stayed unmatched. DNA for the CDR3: TGTGCTCTTGGGGAGGCGGTAGTTCCTACTACTGGGGGATATTCCGATAAACTCATCTTT. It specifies CALGEAVVPTTGGYSDKLIF.

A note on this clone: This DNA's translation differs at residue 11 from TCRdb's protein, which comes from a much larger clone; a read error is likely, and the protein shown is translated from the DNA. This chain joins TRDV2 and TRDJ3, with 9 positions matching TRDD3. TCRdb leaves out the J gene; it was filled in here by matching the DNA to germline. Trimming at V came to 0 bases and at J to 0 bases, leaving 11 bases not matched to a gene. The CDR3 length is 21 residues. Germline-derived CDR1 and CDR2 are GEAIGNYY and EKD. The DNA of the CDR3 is TGTGCCTGTGACACCGTACTGGGGGACCAAGACTCCTCCTGGGACACCCGACAGATGTTTTTC. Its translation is CACDTVLGDQDSSWDTRQMFF.

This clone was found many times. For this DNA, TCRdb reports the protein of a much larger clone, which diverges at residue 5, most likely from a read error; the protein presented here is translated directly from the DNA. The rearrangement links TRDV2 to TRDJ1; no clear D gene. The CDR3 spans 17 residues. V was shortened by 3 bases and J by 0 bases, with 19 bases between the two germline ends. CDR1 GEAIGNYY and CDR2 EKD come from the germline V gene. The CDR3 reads CACDPVSSPGYTDKLIF. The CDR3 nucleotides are TGTGCCTGTGACCCCGTGTCCTCTCCGGGGTACACCGATAAACTCATCTTT.

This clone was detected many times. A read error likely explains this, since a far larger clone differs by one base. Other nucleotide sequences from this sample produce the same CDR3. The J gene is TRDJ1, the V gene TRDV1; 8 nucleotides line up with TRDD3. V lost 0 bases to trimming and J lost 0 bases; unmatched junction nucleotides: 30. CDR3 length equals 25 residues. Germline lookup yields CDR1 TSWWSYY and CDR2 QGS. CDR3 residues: CALGELGPPLGPLDWGELYTDKLIF. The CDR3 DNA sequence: TGTGCTCTTGGGGAACTAGGGCCCCCCTTAGGGCCCCTCGACTGGGGGGAATTGTACACCGATAAACTCATCTTT.

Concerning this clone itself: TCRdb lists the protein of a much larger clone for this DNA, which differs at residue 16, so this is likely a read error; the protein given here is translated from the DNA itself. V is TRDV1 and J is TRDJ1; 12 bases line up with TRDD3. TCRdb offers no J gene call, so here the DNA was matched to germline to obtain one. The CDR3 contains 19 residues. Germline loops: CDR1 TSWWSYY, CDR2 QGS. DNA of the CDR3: TGTGCTCTTGGGGAAATCACGTACTGGGGGATACTTTGGCCCGATGAACTCATCTTT. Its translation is CALGEITYWGILWPDELIF.